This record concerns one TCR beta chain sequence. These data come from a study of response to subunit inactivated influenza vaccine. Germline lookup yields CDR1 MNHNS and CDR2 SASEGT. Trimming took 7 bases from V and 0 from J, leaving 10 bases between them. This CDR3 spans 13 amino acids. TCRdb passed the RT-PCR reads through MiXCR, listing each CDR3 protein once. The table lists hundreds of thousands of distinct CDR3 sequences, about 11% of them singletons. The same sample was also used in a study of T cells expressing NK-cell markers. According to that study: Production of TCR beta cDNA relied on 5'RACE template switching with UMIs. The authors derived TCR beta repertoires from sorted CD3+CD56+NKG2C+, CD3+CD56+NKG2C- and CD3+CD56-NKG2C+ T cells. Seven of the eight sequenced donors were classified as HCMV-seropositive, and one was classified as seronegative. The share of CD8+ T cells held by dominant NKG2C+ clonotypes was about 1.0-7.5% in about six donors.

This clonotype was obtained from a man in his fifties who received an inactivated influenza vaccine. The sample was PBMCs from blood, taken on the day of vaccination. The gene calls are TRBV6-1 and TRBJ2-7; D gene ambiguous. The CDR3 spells CASMSRASYEQYF. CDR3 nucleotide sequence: TGTGCCAGCATGTCTCGCGCCTCCTACGAGCAGTACTTC.